This T cell receptor (beta chain) was obtained from a study of lymphopenia after photon versus proton radiotherapy. Overall study findings and caveats: Post-nadir TCR diversity decline inversely tracked overall survival among those who died. After lymphocyte nadir, photon-treated repertoires showed oligoclonal expansion, especially CD8+ Temra. Survival link was tested only in deceased patients; proton benefit remains a possibility. Under photons, naive T cells and diversity fell while effector/memory populations rose.

The data were produced by immunoSEQ multiplex PCR, yet TCRdb's version contains in-frame clones alone and is incomplete. The sample gives tens of thousands of clones, under 95% of which show up once; over 15% is in the top ten. The CDR3 sequence is 14 residues long. Germline V gives CDR1 SGDLS, CDR2 YYNGEE. The V segment lost 0 bases and the J segment 5 bases; nucleotides outside the gene matches: 0. This clone was detected only once. Its antigen is not known. The specimen comprised peripheral blood, sampled from a patient treated with photon-based radiotherapy. The chain combines TRBV9 with TRBJ1-5; 9 bases match TRBD1. The sequence was collected from a woman between 40 and 50 years old with cholangiocarcinoma. CDR3 in DNA: TGTGCCAGCAGCGTAGGGACAGGGGATCAGCCCCAGCATTTT. Translated, it gives CASSVGTGDQPQHF.